Given below is one T cell receptor (beta chain) in context. This specimen comes from a study of blood T cell repertoires in COVID-19. Study background: Samples representing acute and convalescent COVID-19 were sourced from the United States, Italy and Spain. PBMCs, B-cell-depleted T cells, or T cells provided the cDNA or gDNA that made up the material.

Followed over time, Seattle patients had been enrolled while infection was active. Repertoires were generated with immunoSEQ multiplex PCR, while TCRdb's copy carries only in-frame clones and drops some. This sample carries some 270,000 clones, roughly 83% of them seen once, and the ten largest clones take 5.5% to 6%. Deletions cut 5 bases from V and 2 bases from J, with 16 bases between. The CDR3 has 16 amino acids. CDR1 is KGHDR, CDR2 SFDVKD, per germline. The origin of this receptor is a woman older than 75 with COVID-19, enrolled during active disease. Sequencing was performed on peripheral blood. The gene calls are TRBV24-1 and TRBJ2-3; possible D gene TRBD2, 6 bases. The CDR3 protein is CATSAPLASVTDTQYF. For the CDR3, the DNA is TGTGCCACCAGTGCCCCACTAGCTTCCGTCACAGATACGCAGTATTTT.